The rows below give T cell receptor beta chains drawn from one sample of a study of OX40 agonist ivuxolimab in advanced cancers. Clones were sequenced by immunoSEQ multiplex PCR, and TCRdb holds only the in-frame ones, with some missing. This sample carries tens of thousands of clones, approximately 83% of them seen once, and the ten largest clones take under 9%. Source: CD4+ or CD8+ T cells sorted from blood, taken in a trial of the OX40 agonist ivuxolimab. The receptors derive from an adult with an advanced solid tumor such as melanoma, head and neck, liver or kidney cancer. The CDR3 runs from the conserved cysteine through the conserved F or W. The D gene is left open where the match is weak. Rows give clone size only sometimes, using once, few, many, or a class for an expanded clone.

J	V	D	size	CDR3	DNA
TRBJ2-7	TRBV27	TRBD1	-	CASSWGTGGYEQYF	TGTGCCAGCAGTTGGGGGACAGGGGGGTACGAGCAGTACTTC
TRBJ2-7	TRBV7-2	TRBD2	-	CASSLARGGPSYEQYF	TGTGCCAGCAGCTTAGCTCGGGGGGGGCCCTCCTACGAGCAGTACTTC
TRBJ1-2	TRBV14	-	-	CASSLQANYGYTF	TGTGCCAGCAGCCTGCAGGCGAACTATGGCTACACCTTC
TRBJ2-1	TRBV6-5	-	-	CASSYGLAQFF	TGTGCCAGCAGTTACGGTCTAGCGCAGTTCTTC
TRBJ2-3	TRBV19	TRBD2	-	CASSNLAGITDTQYF	TGTGCCAGTAGTAATTTAGCGGGGATCACAGATACGCAGTATTTT
TRBJ2-7	TRBV19	-	-	CATSPSEGHYEQYF	TGTGCCACCTCACCTTCTGAAGGACACTACGAGCAGTACTTC
TRBJ1-2	TRBV6-5	-	-	CASSYSLIGANYGYTF	TGTGCCAGCAGTTACTCGTTGATAGGGGCGAACTATGGCTACACCTTC
TRBJ2-7	TRBV27	-	medium-sized	CASTPGNRDGNYEQYF	TGTGCCAGCACCCCCGGCAACAGGGATGGGAACTACGAGCAGTACTTC
TRBJ1-5	TRBV7-9	TRBD1	-	CASSADRDYSNQPQHF	TGTGCCAGCAGCGCAGACAGGGATTATAGCAATCAGCCCCAGCATTTT
TRBJ2-3	TRBV7-2	-	-	CASSSQGLGDTQYF	TGTGCCAGCAGCTCCCAAGGGTTGGGCGATACGCAGTATTTT
TRBJ2-2	TRBV27	-	-	CASSPLTSTGPGELFF	TGTGCCAGCAGTCCGCTCACTAGCACGGGGCCCGGGGAGCTGTTTTTT
TRBJ1-6	TRBV5-6	-	-	CASSLTRNSYNSPLHF	TGTGCCAGCAGCTTGACCCGGAACTCCTATAATTCACCCCTCCACTTT
TRBJ1-1	TRBV5-6	-	-	CASSLGLFNTEAFF	TGTGCCAGCAGCTTGGGACTCTTTAACACTGAAGCTTTCTTT
TRBJ1-1	TRBV19	-	once	CASSQAVGNTEAFF	TGTGCCAGTAGTCAAGCGGTGGGGAACACTGAAGCTTTCTTT
TRBJ2-5	TRBV11-2	TRBD2	-	CASTTWGGGARSQETQYF	TGTGCCAGCACCACTTGGGGCGGGGGGGCTCGGTCCCAAGAGACCCAGTACTTC
TRBJ2-5	TRBV7-2	-	-	CASSLRSGIGETQYF	TGTGCCAGCAGCTTAAGATCGGGGATTGGGGAGACCCAGTACTTC
TRBJ1-2	TRBV9	-	once	CASSLDSSNYGYTF	TGTGCCAGCAGCCTCGACAGCTCCAACTATGGCTACACCTTC
TRBJ2-7	TRBV19	TRBD2	-	CASSTDTEALAGGGEQYF	TGTGCCAGTAGTACCGATACAGAAGCACTAGCGGGGGGCGGCGAGCAGTACTTC
TRBJ2-1	TRBV13	-	-	CASSLAGETYNEQFF	TGTGCCAGCAGCTTAGCGGGGGAGACCTACAATGAGCAGTTCTTC
TRBJ1-6	TRBV9	-	medium-sized	CASSVSPSRGSSPLHF	TGTGCCAGCAGCGTAAGCCCCTCGAGGGGGAGCTCACCCCTCCACTTT
TRBJ1-2	TRBV5-4	-	few	CASSLQDRGYYGYTF	TGTGCCAGCAGCTTGCAGGACAGAGGATACTATGGCTACACCTTC
TRBJ1-5	TRBV7-3	TRBD1	-	CASSLWSGQGNNQPQHF	TGTGCCAGCAGCTTATGGTCGGGACAGGGGAACAATCAGCCCCAGCATTTT
TRBJ2-3	TRBV7-6	-	-	CASSFLALGTDTQYF	TGTGCCAGCAGCTTCCTAGCACTAGGCACAGATACGCAGTATTTT
TRBJ2-3	TRBV7-2	-	-	CASSSIDSPTDTQYF	TGTGCCAGCAGCTCCATAGACTCTCCCACAGATACGCAGTATTTT